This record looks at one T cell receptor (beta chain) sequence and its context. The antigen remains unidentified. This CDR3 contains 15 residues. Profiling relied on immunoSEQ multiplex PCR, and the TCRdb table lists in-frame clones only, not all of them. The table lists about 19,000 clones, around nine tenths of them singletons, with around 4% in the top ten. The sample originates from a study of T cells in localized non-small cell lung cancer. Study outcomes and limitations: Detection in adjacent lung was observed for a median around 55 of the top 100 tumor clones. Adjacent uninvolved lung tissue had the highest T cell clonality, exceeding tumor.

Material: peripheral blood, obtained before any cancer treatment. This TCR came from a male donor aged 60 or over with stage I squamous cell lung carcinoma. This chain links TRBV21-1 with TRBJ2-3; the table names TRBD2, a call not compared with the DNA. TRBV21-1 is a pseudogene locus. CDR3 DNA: TGTGCCAGCAGCAAAGGTAGCTTGGGGGGAGATACGCAGTATTTT. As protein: CASSKGSLGGDTQYF.